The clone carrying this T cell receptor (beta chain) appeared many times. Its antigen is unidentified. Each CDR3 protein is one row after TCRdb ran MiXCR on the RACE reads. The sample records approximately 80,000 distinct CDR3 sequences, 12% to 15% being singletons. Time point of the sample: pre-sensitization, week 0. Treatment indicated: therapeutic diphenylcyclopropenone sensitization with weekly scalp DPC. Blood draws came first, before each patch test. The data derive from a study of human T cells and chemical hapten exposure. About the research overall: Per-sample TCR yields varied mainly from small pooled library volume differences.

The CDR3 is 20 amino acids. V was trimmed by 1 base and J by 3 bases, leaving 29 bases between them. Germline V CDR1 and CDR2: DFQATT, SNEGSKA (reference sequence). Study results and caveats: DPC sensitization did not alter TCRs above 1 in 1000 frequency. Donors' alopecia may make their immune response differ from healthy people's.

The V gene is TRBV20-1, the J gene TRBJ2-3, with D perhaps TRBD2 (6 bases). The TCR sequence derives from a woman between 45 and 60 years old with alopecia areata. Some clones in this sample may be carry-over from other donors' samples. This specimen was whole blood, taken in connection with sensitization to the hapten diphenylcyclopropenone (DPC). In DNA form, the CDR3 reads TGCAGTGCTAGAGTTTCTGAGGGAGGTCAGATGTATCTTGGGACAGATACGCAGTATTTT. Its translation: CSARVSEGGQMYLGTDTQYF.